The 31 T cell receptor beta chains below were found in one sample sequenced in a study of T cells after yellow fever vaccination. MiXCR, run by TCRdb on the 5' RACE reads, gives a single entry per CDR3 protein. The sample has a few hundred thousand distinct CDR3 sequences; 11% are singletons. Sample: PBMCs, taken on the day of the first yellow fever vaccination. Receptor source: a man aged 18 to 30 who received the YFV17D yellow fever vaccine.

The table lists this clonotype with a few counts. The V and J genes are TRBV7-2 and TRBJ1-2, with no clear D. CDR3 length: 14 amino acids. Germline values: CDR1 SGHTA, CDR2 FQGNSA. The ends were cut back, 0 bases at V and 3 bases at J, with 8 bases in the middle. CDR3 protein: CASSLAPTDYGYTF. CDR3 coding DNA: TGTGCCAGCAGCTTAGCACCGACGGACTATGGCTACACCTTC.

This clonotype came up a few times. This sequence joins TRBV19 and TRBJ1-5, with D perhaps TRBD1 (5 bases). This CDR3 has 16 residues. Germline assignment: CDR1 LNHDA and CDR2 SQIVND (reference sequence). V was pared by 7 bases and J by 0 bases, with 16 bases between. CDR3 protein: CASTRQTSYSNQPQHF. In DNA form, the CDR3 reads TGTGCCAGTACCCGACAGACTTCATATAGCAATCAGCCCCAGCATTTT. Using reference TRBV19 and TRBJ1-5 for the parts outside the CDR3, the full variable domain is DGGITQSPKYLFRKEGQNVTLSCEQNLNHDAMYWYRQDPGQGLRLIYYSQIVNDFQKGDIAEGYSVSREKKESFPLTVTSAQKNPTAFYLCASTRQTSYSNQPQHFGDGTRLSIL.

At least ten counts were recorded for this clonotype. The CDR3 here is CASSYVGGSEQFF. CDR3 DNA sequence: TGTGCCAGCAGTTACGTGGGGGGTAGTGAGCAGTTCTTC. This chain connects TRBV6-2 or TRBV6-3 to TRBJ2-1; D may be TRBD2 (6 bases). Germline V gene data show CDR1 as MNHEY and CDR2 as SVGEGT. The V gene lost 2 bases and the J gene lost 9 bases, with 11 bases spanning the gap. CDR3 size: 13 residues.

The chain combines TRBV6-1 with TRBJ1-6; TRBD1 matches 12 bases. The length of the CDR3 is 15 residues. The V gene end was trimmed by 6 bases and the J gene end by 10 bases; junction bases not matched to a gene: 7. Per germline, CDR1 MNHNS and CDR2 SASEGT. CDR3: CASSAGQGAGSPLHF. In DNA form, the CDR3 reads TGTGCCAGCAGCGCGGGACAGGGGGCCGGATCACCCCTCCACTTT.

This clonotype showed up just a few times. V usage is TRBV6-1 and J usage is TRBJ2-2; D possibly matches TRBD1 or TRBD2 (7 bases each). V lost 3 bases and J 6 bases, leaving 11 bases between the germline ends. The CDR3 sequence is 14 residues long. The germline gives CDR1 MNHNS, CDR2 SASEGT. The chain's CDR3 is CASSEGGGAGELFF. As DNA, the CDR3 is TGTGCCAGCAGTGAGGGAGGGGGCGCCGGGGAGCTGTTTTTT.

This chain uses TRBV20-1 with TRBJ2-7; TRBD2 agrees at 7 bases. The CDR3 has 13 residues. Germline loops: CDR1 DFQATT, CDR2 SNEGSKA (reference sequence). Unmatched junction bases numbered 2, after V lost 1 base and J lost 2 bases. The CDR3: CSARGEGTYEQYV. CDR3 bases: TGCAGTGCTAGAGGGGAGGGCACCTACGAGCAGTACGTC.

The chain combines TRBV6-5 with TRBJ2-1; 10 nucleotides agree with TRBD1. CDR3 length equals 13 residues. Trimming cost V 4 bases and J 8 bases; bases outside gene matches: 2. Per germline, CDR1 MNHEY and CDR2 SVGAGI. CDR3 protein: CASSFGTGDEQFF. CDR3 nucleotide sequence: TGTGCCAGCAGTTTCGGGACAGGGGATGAGCAGTTCTTC.

There are a few counts of this clonotype. The rearrangement uses TRBV7-2 and TRBJ2-7; either TRBD1 or TRBD2 may supply D (7 bases each). V was pared by 2 bases and J by 9 bases, with 11 bases between. Per germline, CDR1 SGHTA and CDR2 FQGNSA. This CDR3 is 12 amino acids long. The CDR3 DNA follows: TGTGCCAGCAGCTTACAGGGGGGGTGGCAGTACTTC. Translating gives CASSLQGGWQYF. Combining the CDR3 with reference TRBV7-2 and TRBJ2-7 gives the whole variable domain GAGVSQSPSNKVTEKGKDVELRCDPISGHTALYWYRQSLGQGLEFLIYFQGNSAPDKSGLPSDRFSAERTGGSVSTLTIQRTQQEDSAVYLCASSLQGGWQYFGPGTRLTVT.

This clonotype was seen a few times. The rearrangement links TRBV20-1 to TRBJ2-6; D unclear. V dropped 4 bases and J dropped 2 bases, with 15 bases sitting between them. CDR1 is DFQATT and CDR2 is SNEGSKA in the germline V gene (reference sequence). This CDR3 is 16 amino acids long. The CDR3 DNA sequence: TGCAGTGCTAACCAGGTGGGAAGAACTGGGGCCAACGTCCTGACTTTC. This codes for CSANQVGRTGANVLTF.

This clonotype turned up a few times. V usage is TRBV4-1 and J usage is TRBJ2-3; D gene unclear. V lost 3 bases to trimming and J lost 1 base, with 5 bases between them. Germline V gene data show CDR1 as MGHRA and CDR2 as YSYEKL. This CDR3 spans 13 amino acids. CDR3: CASSHPRTDTQYF. In nucleotides, the CDR3 is TGCGCCAGCAGCCACCCGCGCACAGATACGCAGTATTTT.

This rearrangement joins TRBV18 to TRBJ1-5; D not certain. CDR1 is KGHSH and CDR2 is LQKENI in the germline V gene. This CDR3 comprises 14 residues. The ends were cut back, 3 bases at V and 8 bases at J, with 14 bases in the middle. The CDR3: CASSPDGWEKPQHF. In DNA form, the CDR3 reads TGTGCCAGCTCACCCGACGGCTGGGAAAAGCCCCAGCATTTT.

The gene calls are TRBV20-1 and TRBJ2-3; 10 positions match TRBD2. Trimming at V came to 2 bases and at J to 4 bases, leaving 6 bases not matched to a gene. Germline V CDR1 and CDR2: DFQATT, SNEGSKA (reference sequence). CDR3 length: 15 residues. The CDR3 spells CSARKLAGVADTQYF. CDR3 DNA sequence: TGCAGTGCTAGAAAGCTAGCGGGGGTCGCAGATACGCAGTATTTT.

To note about this clonotype: A much larger clone differs from this one at a single base, so this may be a read error. The V gene is TRBV6-1, the J gene TRBJ2-1; the match to TRBD2 covers 9 bases. This CDR3 region has 16 residues. The germline V gene has CDR1 MNHNS and CDR2 SASEGT. J lost 15 bases, V lost 5 bases, and 20 bases had no gene match. The CDR3 loop reads CASSPRLLSGGIARFF. In DNA, the CDR3 is TGTGCCAGCAGTCCCCGTTTGCTTAGCGGGGGAATAGCACGGTTCTTC.

The chain employs TRBV7-2 and TRBJ1-2; D might be TRBD1 (5 bases). V shed 2 bases and J shed 8 bases, with 9 bases lying between them. This CDR3 spans 12 amino acids. CDR1 SGHTA and CDR2 FQGNSA come from the germline V gene. CDR3 amino acids: CASSLFRDGYTF. The CDR3 region has the DNA TGTGCCAGCAGCTTATTCAGGGACGGCTACACCTTC.

This clonotype has only a few counts. V usage is TRBV4-3 and J usage is TRBJ2-5; 10 nucleotides agree with TRBD1. The J segment lost 5 bases and the V segment lost 0 bases, leaving 12 bases of the junction unmatched. CDR1 and CDR2 (germline): LGHNA, YSLEER. This CDR3 comprises 18 residues. CDR3 nucleotide sequence: TGCGCCAGCAGCCAAGAAGGGCCCCCGACAGGGGGCTGGGAGACCCAGTACTTC. This encodes CASSQEGPPTGGWETQYF.

Comments on this clonotype: Here the CDR3 omits its conserved ending phenylalanine or tryptophan, so a read error is the likely source. The chain couples TRBV20-1 to TRBJ1-2; unclear D gene. The V end lost 3 bases, the J end lost 3 bases, and 11 bases lay between the germline ends. CDR3 size: 13 residues. Per the germline V gene, CDR1 is DFQATT and CDR2 is SNEGSKA (reference sequence). The DNA of the CDR3 is TGCAGTGCTAGTGACGAGCGTGACTATGGCTACACCCTC. Encoded protein: CSASDERDYGYTL.

This clonotype was detected a few times. The chain combines TRBV9 with TRBJ2-5; D is perhaps TRBD2 (5 bases). Germline-derived CDR1 and CDR2 are SGDLS and YYNGEE. Trimming stripped 0 bases from V and 1 base from J, with 7 bases between. The CDR3 has 14 amino acids. CDR3 coding DNA: TGTGCCAGCAGCGTAGGCGGGCTCCAAGAGACCCAGTACTTC. It specifies CASSVGGLQETQYF.

This CDR3 is CATSDTSVWRGETQYF. The CDR3 nucleotides are TGTGCCACCAGTGACACCTCCGTCTGGAGGGGAGAGACCCAGTACTTC. The V gene is TRBV24-1, the J gene TRBJ2-5; D may be TRBD2 (6 bases). CDR1 is KGHDR and CDR2 is SFDVKD in the germline V gene. The CDR3 loop spans 16 amino acids. V lost 4 bases to trimming and J lost 4 bases, with 18 bases between them.

This clonotype appeared a few times. V is TRBV7-2 and J is TRBJ1-2; no clear D gene. Germline V CDR1 and CDR2: SGHTA, FQGNSA. V lost 6 bases to trimming and J lost 3 bases, with 17 bases between them. The CDR3 runs 15 residues. CDR3 coding DNA: TGTGCCAGCAGGCAGCGGGTGACGTACGACTATGGCTACACCTTC. Encoded protein: CASRQRVTYDYGYTF.

This clonotype was counted a few times. The V and J genes are TRBV6-5 and TRBJ1-2; a weak D match, TRBD1 (6 bases). Looked up from germline, CDR1 is MNHEY and CDR2 is SVGAGI. CDR3 length equals 14 residues. Trimming removed 2 bases at V and 6 bases at J, with 13 bases between. The CDR3 here is CASSYQGTRHGYTF. CDR3 DNA: TGTGCCAGCAGTTACCAGGGGACTAGGCATGGCTACACCTTC.

This clonotype was seen more than once but under ten times. The chain carries TRBV20-1 and TRBJ2-5; possibly TRBD2 for D (5 bases). Trimming shortened V by 3 bases and J by 4 bases, and 15 bases separated the two germline ends. Germline V gene data show CDR1 as DFQATT and CDR2 as SNEGSKA (reference sequence). CDR3 length equals 14 residues. In DNA, the CDR3 is TGCAGTGCTAGGTACTCAACCCGGGGAGAGACCCAGTACTTC. Its protein product is CSARYSTRGETQYF.

This clonotype showed up just a few times. The chain has TRBV21-1 and TRBJ2-5; the DNA was not used to check the table's D call, TRBD2. TRBV21-1 is tagged as a pseudogene. The CDR3 consists of 15 residues. CDR3 region: CASNEPTAGPETQYF. The CDR3 DNA reads TGTGCCAGCAACGAACCGACCGCGGGCCCTGAGACCCAGTACTTC.

The genes are TRBV12-3 or TRBV12-4 and TRBJ1-1, with D possibly matching TRBD1 (6 bases). Deletions cut 6 bases from V and 4 bases from J, with 15 bases between. The CDR3 consists of 14 residues. CDR3 in amino acids: CASSLQGQGTEAFF. CDR3 DNA sequence: TGTGCCAGCAGCCTACAGGGTCAAGGCACTGAAGCTTTCTTT.

In its sample, this clonotype was seen a few times. The chain has TRBV7-9 and TRBJ2-2; 7 bases match TRBD1. This CDR3 has 17 residues. V lost 2 bases and J lost 2; bases outside the gene matches: 8. Germline assignment: CDR1 SEHNR and CDR2 FQNEAQ (reference sequence). The CDR3 spells CASSLSWGTDNTGELFF. The CDR3, as DNA: TGTGCCAGCAGCTTATCCTGGGGGACAGACAACACCGGGGAGCTGTTTTTT.

This clonotype was observed a handful of times. CDR3 residues: CASSLKDRVGEQFF. In nucleotides, the CDR3 is TGTGCCAGCAGCTTAAAAGACAGGGTTGGAGAGCAGTTCTTC. The V call is TRBV7-9, the J call TRBJ2-1; 7 bases are a match to TRBD1. Germline values: CDR1 SEHNR, CDR2 FQNEAQ (reference sequence). The trim removed 2 bases at V and 10 bases at J, leaving 8 bases unmatched. There are 14 residues in the CDR3.

The table lists this clonotype with many counts. This chain connects TRBV28 to TRBJ2-5, with D uncertain. Germline V gene lookup returns CDR1 MDHEN and CDR2 SYDVKM. Trimming took 3 bases from V and 2 from J, leaving 7 bases between them. The CDR3 contains 13 residues. The DNA of the CDR3 is TGTGCCAGCAGTTTCCCCGGGCAAGAGACCCAGTACTTC. This codes for CASSFPGQETQYF. The variable domain in full, completed from reference TRBV28 and TRBJ2-5, reads DVKVTQSSRYLVKRTGEKVFLECVQDMDHENMFWYRQDPGLGLRLIYFSYDVKMKEKGDIPEGYSVSREKKERFSLILESASTNQTSMYLCASSFPGQETQYFGPGTRLLVL.

This clonotype appeared a few times. V gene TRBV7-2 combines with J gene TRBJ1-5, with D possibly matching TRBD1 (6 bases). Looked up from germline, CDR1 is SGHTA and CDR2 is FQGNSA. This CDR3 has 17 amino acids. V was clipped by 3 bases and J by 4 bases, with 19 bases between them. CDR3 region: CASSLGVTRGGNQPQHF. CDR3 in DNA: TGTGCCAGCAGCTTGGGGGTTACCAGGGGAGGAAATCAGCCCCAGCATTTT.

The V and J genes are TRBV6-2 or TRBV6-3 and TRBJ1-6; D is uncertain. Germline-derived CDR1 and CDR2 are MNHEY and SVGEGT. V dropped 0 bases and J dropped 7 bases, with 7 bases sitting between them. This CDR3 is 14 amino acids long. The CDR3 is CASSYSILNSPLHF. CDR3 sequence (DNA): TGTGCCAGCAGTTACTCAATCCTGAATTCACCCCTCCACTTT.

J is TRBJ2-7 and V is TRBV28, with D perhaps matching TRBD2 (6 bases). The CDR3 is 14 residues long. Germline V CDR1 and CDR2: MDHEN, SYDVKM. Trimming removed 0 bases from V and 2 bases from J, with 8 bases in between. The CDR3 is CASSLWEGPYEQYF. CDR3 in DNA: TGTGCCAGCAGTTTATGGGAGGGTCCCTACGAGCAGTACTTC.

This clonotype was recorded at least ten times. The chain couples TRBV7-2 to TRBJ2-6; 9 bases map to TRBD1. The CDR3 is 17 residues long. The ends lost 5 bases at V and 8 bases at J; junction bases unmatched: 13. Germline CDR1 reads SGHTA; CDR2 reads FQGNSA. CDR3 protein: CASSRQTGGGTTNVLTF. For the CDR3, the DNA is TGTGCCAGCAGCAGACAGACAGGGGGTGGAACCACCAACGTCCTGACTTTC.

About this clonotype itself: The junction does not match germline at one end; this may be a read error. This chain uses TRBV5-1 with TRBJ2-3; D unclear. The CDR3 covers 14 residues. The germline gives CDR1 SGHRS, CDR2 YFSETQ. The CDR3 region is CASSLNGITDAQYF. The CDR3 region has the DNA TGCGCCAGCAGCTTGAATGGTATAACAGATGCGCAGTATTTT.